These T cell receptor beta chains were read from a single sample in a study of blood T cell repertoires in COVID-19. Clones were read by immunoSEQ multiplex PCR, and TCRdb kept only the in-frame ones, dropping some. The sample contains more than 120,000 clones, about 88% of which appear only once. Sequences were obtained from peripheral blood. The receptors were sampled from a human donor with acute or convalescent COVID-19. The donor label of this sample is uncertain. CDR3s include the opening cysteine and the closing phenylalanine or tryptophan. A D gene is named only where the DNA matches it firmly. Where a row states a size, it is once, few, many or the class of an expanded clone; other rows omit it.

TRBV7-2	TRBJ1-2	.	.	TGTGCCAGCAGCGCCAGACAGATTACCTATGGCTACACCTTC	CASSARQITYGYTF
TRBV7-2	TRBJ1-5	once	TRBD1	TGTGCCAGCAGCCTCCGACAGGGCCGGGAGCCCCAGCATTTT	CASSLRQGREPQHF
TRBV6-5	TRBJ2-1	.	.	TGTGCCAGCAGTCCAGGGTACTCCTACAATGAGCAGTTCTTC	CASSPGYSYNEQFF
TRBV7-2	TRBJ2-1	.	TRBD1	TGTGCCAGCAGCTTGGGACAGGATGCGTACAATGAGCAGTTCTTC	CASSLGQDAYNEQFF
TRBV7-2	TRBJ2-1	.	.	TGTGCCAGCGCCCCGGGTTACAATGAGCAGTTCTTC	CASAPGYNEQFF
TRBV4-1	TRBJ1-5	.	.	TGCGCCAGCAGCTCACTGGGGCTTGGGCAGCCCCAGCATTTT	CASSSLGLGQPQHF
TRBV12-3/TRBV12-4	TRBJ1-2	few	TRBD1	TGTGCCAGCAGTGGACAGGGCTATGGCTACACCTTC	CASSGQGYGYTF
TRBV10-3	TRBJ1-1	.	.	TGTGCCATCAGTGAAATCGGACACCCGAACACTGAAGCTTTCTTT	CAISEIGHPNTEAFF
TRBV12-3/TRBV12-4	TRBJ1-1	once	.	TGTGCCAGCAGTTTAGGGGGGCGGACAGCTTTCTTT	CASSLGGRTAFF
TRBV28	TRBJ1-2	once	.	TGTGCCAGCAAAGGGTCGGGGAACTCGGGTGGCTACACCTTC	CASKGSGNSGGYTF
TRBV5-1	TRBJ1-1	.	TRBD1	TGCGCCAGCAGCTTACAGGGGGGCACTGAAGCTTTCTTT	CASSLQGGTEAFF
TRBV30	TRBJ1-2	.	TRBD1	TGTGCCTGGAGTCATGGACAGGGGCGATACTACACCTTC	CAWSHGQGRYYTF
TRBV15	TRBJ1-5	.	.	TGTGCCACCAGCAGAGATTCAGGCTATCAGCCCCAGCATTTT	CATSRDSGYQPQHF
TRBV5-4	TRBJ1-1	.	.	TGTGCCAGCAGGGTTGGGGGGGCGGTTGAAGCTTTCTTT	CASRVGGAVEAFF
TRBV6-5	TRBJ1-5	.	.	TGTGCCAGCATGCACCAGGGTTCGGGCAATCAGCCCCAGCATTTT	CASMHQGSGNQPQHF
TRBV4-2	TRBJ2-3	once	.	TGTGCCAGCGCGGCCGGGGAGTACACAGATACGCAGTATTTT	CASAAGEYTDTQYF
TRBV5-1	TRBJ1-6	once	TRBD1	TGCGCCAGCAGCACCGGGACAGAGAGCTCCTATAATTCACCCCTCCACTTT	CASSTGTESSYNSPLHF
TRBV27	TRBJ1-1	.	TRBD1	TGTGCCAGCAGTTTTCTTCAGGGGGCAGGTTGGACTGAAGCTTTCTTT	CASSFLQGAGWTEAFF
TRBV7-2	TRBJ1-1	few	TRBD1	TGTGCCAGCAGCCCCCGGGGACAGACTTACACTGAAGCTTTCTTT	CASSPRGQTYTEAFF
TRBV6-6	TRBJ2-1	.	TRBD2	TGTGCCAGCAGTTTTAGCGGGAAGCAGTTCTTC	CASSFSGKQFF
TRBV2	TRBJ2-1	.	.	TGTGCCAGCAGTGAACGCGGCGGGTACAATGAGCAGTTCTTC	CASSERGGYNEQFF
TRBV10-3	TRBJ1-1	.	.	TGTGCCATCAGTTGGACAGCACAGAACACTGAAGCTTTCTTT	CAISWTAQNTEAFF
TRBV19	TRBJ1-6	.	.	TGTGCCAGTAGTTGGACAGTTGGGGATTCACCCCTCCACTTT	CASSWTVGDSPLHF
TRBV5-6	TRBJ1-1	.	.	TGTGCCAGCAGCGAACAGGGTATCTCCACTGAAGCTTTCTTT	CASSEQGISTEAFF
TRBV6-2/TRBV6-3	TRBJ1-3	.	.	TGTGCCAGCAGTTCCAGGGTGCTGTCTGGAAACACCATATATTTT	CASSSRVLSGNTIYF
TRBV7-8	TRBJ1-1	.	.	TGTGCCAGCAGCTTAGAAAACAGGGTTCGGTCCACTGAAGCTTTCTTT	CASSLENRVRSTEAFF
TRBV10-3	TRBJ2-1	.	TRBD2	TGTGCCATCAGGACTACTAGCGGGAGGCTTGTCGAGCAGTTCTTC	CAIRTTSGRLVEQFF
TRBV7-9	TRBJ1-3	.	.	TGTGCCAGCAGCTTAGGGGGCGGAGACACCATATATTTT	CASSLGGGDTIYF
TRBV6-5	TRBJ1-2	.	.	TGTGCCAGCAGGACCGAGGGAGCTAACTATGGCTACACCTTC	CASRTEGANYGYTF
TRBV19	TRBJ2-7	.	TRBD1	TGTGCCAGTAGTAGACAGGGGAGTGGATACGAGCAGTACTTC	CASSRQGSGYEQYF
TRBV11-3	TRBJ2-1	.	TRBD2	TGTGCCAGCAGCTATAGCGGGAAAGGGTACAATGAGCAGTTCTTC	CASSYSGKGYNEQFF
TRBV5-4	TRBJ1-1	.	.	TGTGCCAGCACCCTGGGCGGGGGAGACACTGAAGCTTTCTTT	CASTLGGGDTEAFF
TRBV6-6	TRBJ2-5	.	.	TGTGCCAGCAGTCCTAAGGAGACCCAGTACTTC	CASSPKETQYF
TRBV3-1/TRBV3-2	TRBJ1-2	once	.	TGTGCCAGCAGCCAAGCCAACAGGGTCCGGGGCTACACCTTC	CASSQANRVRGYTF
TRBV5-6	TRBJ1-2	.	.	TGTGCCAGCAGCTTTTGGGGAGTTGGCTACACCTTC	CASSFWGVGYTF
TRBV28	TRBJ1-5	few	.	TGTGCCAGCAGTTTGCACTCGGAGAATCAGCCCCAGCATTTT	CASSLHSENQPQHF
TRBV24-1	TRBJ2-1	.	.	TGTGCCACCAGTAAACGGGTTAGTTCCTACAATGAGCAGTTCTTC	CATSKRVSSYNEQFF